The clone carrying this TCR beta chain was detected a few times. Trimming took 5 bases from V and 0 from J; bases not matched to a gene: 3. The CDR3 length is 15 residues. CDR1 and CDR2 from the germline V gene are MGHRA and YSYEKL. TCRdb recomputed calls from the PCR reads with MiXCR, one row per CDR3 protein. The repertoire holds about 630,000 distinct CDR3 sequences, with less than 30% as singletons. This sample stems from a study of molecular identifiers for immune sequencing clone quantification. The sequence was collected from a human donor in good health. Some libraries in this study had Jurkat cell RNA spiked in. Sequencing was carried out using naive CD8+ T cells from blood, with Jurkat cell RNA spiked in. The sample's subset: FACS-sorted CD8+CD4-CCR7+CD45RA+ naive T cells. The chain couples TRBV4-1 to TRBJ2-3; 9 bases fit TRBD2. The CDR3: CASSTLAGSTDTQYF. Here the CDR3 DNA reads TGCGCCAGCAGCACCCTAGCGGGGAGCACAGATACGCAGTATTTT.